The 26 T cell receptor beta chains reported below all come from one sample, sequenced in a study of brain T cells in children with intractable seizures. Produced via immunoSEQ multiplex PCR; TCRdb's table is partial and in-frame only. The table lists about 3,600 clones, around 73% of them singletons. Only cases whose brain tissue showed the highest T cell transcript signatures were sequenced. Sequenced material: resected brain tissue, taken at surgery. These receptors all stem from a girl aged 2 to 9 with Rasmussen encephalitis and intractable seizures.

CDR3: CASSLYNSQVNTGELFF. Here the CDR3 DNA reads TGTGCCAGCAGCTTGTATAATTCGCAGGTGAACACCGGGGAGCTGTTTTTT. The chain is built from TRBV5-6 and TRBJ2-2; D gene uncertain. The germline V gene encodes CDR1 SGHDT and CDR2 YYEEEE. The CDR3 runs 17 residues. V was cut by 1 base and J by 1 base, with 14 bases left in between.

This sequence joins TRBV4-1 and TRBJ2-3, with D perhaps given as TRBD1 or TRBD2 (5 bases each). Trimming took off 0 bases at V and 3 bases at J, with 13 bases between the two ends. Per germline, CDR1 MGHRA and CDR2 YSYEKL. This CDR3 has 16 residues. DNA of the CDR3: TGCGCCAGCAGCCAAGATGCGGGTCAGGGTACAGATACGCAGTATTTT. It is translated as CASSQDAGQGTDTQYF.

CDR3 nucleotides: TGTGCCAGTCAGGGTCGGAACACTGAAGCTTTCTTT. Translation: CASQGRNTEAFF. The chain carries TRBV19 and TRBJ1-1, with D tentatively TRBD1 (5 bases). The CDR3 is made up of 12 amino acids. V lost 8 bases and J 1 base, leaving 8 bases between the germline ends. CDR1 is LNHDA, CDR2 SQIVND, per germline (reference sequence).

The gene calls are TRBV7-9 and TRBJ2-2, with D unresolved. From germline, CDR1 is SEHNR and CDR2 FQNEAQ (reference sequence). The CDR3 extends over 12 amino acids. The V and J ends lost 7 bases and 4 bases respectively, with 7 bases between them. CDR3 sequence reads: CASMRATGELFF. The CDR3 region has the DNA TGTGCCAGCATGCGAGCCACCGGGGAGCTGTTTTTT.

The chain is built from TRBV7-9 and TRBJ1-2; 8 bases fit TRBD1. The CDR3 has 15 residues. The germline V gene has CDR1 SEHNR and CDR2 FQNEAQ (reference sequence). The V and J ends lost 5 bases and 2 bases, in that order; junction bases with no gene match: 7. CDR3 nucleotide sequence: TGTGCCAGCAGCCCGTTGACAGGGGCGAACTATGGCTACACCTTC. It encodes CASSPLTGANYGYTF.

The rearrangement links TRBV7-8 to TRBJ2-7; no clear D. Germline CDR1 is SGHVS and CDR2 is FQNEAQ. This CDR3 region has 11 residues. Trimming removed 5 bases from V and 4 bases from J, with 6 bases in between. The CDR3 nucleotides are TGTGCCAGCAGCACACCGTACGAGCAGTACTTC. Protein sequence: CASSTPYEQYF.

The chain employs TRBV6-2 or TRBV6-3 and TRBJ1-3, with 7 bases that match TRBD1. Germline V gives CDR1 MNHEY, CDR2 SVGEGT. The CDR3 loop spans 17 amino acids. Unmatched junction bases numbered 6, after V lost 0 bases and J lost 1 base. The CDR3: CASSYSNLGQSGNTIYF. The CDR3 DNA follows: TGTGCCAGCAGTTACTCTAACTTGGGACAGTCTGGAAACACCATATATTTT.

Within the sample, this clone is medium-sized. Other DNA sequences in the same sample also yield this CDR3. This chain joins TRBV11-2 and TRBJ2-7; the match to TRBD1 covers 8 bases. With 3 bases clipped from V and 1 base from J, the junction kept 2 bases outside the gene matches. Germline V gives CDR1 SGHAT, CDR2 FQNNGV. This CDR3 is built from 14 residues. CDR3 in DNA: TGTGCCAGCAGCTTCCGACAGGGGTCCTACGAGCAGTACTTC. Encoded protein: CASSFRQGSYEQYF.

The sample holds a few counts of this clone. The chain carries TRBV7-9 and TRBJ2-7, with 8 bases matching TRBD1. V trimming: 2 bases; J trimming: 3 bases; junction bases outside the gene matches: 3. CDR1 is SEHNR and CDR2 is FQNEAQ in the germline V gene (reference sequence). This CDR3 spans 14 amino acids. The CDR3 nucleotides are TGTGCCAGCAGCTTATTGACAGGGGACTACGAGCAGTACTTC. Encoded protein: CASSLLTGDYEQYF.

V and J are TRBV6-5 and TRBJ2-7; D ambiguous. Between the trimmed V and J ends, which lost 6 bases and 4 bases, there was a span of 7 bases. The CDR3 is 11 amino acids. CDR1 and CDR2 (germline): MNHEY, SVGAGI. The CDR3 loop reads CASRRSYEQYF. CDR3 nucleotide sequence: TGTGCCAGCAGGAGATCGTACGAGCAGTACTTC.

This rearrangement joins TRBV10-1 to TRBJ2-5; D might be TRBD2 (7 bases). The CDR3 covers 16 residues. Trimming took 7 bases from V and 3 from J, leaving 21 bases between them. Germline loops: CDR1 WNHNN, CDR2 SYGVQD (reference sequence). The DNA of the CDR3 is TGCGCCAGCATCTTAACGGGGGGCAGGGGAAAAGAGACCCAGTACTTC. The encoded protein is CASILTGGRGKETQYF.

J is TRBJ1-4 and V is TRBV9; 7 bases are a match to TRBD1. V dropped 3 bases and J dropped 1; count of bases not matched to a gene: 3. There are 15 residues in the CDR3. Germline CDR1 SGDLS, CDR2 YYNGEE. Here the CDR3 reads CASSGQGRTNEKLFF. The DNA for the CDR3 is TGTGCCAGCAGCGGACAGGGCCGAACTAATGAAAAACTGTTTTTT.

This clone appeared a few times. The J gene is TRBJ2-1, the V gene TRBV24-1; 8 bases map to TRBD2. V dropped 2 bases and J dropped 4; count of bases not matched to a gene: 12. Germline loops: CDR1 KGHDR, CDR2 SFDVKD. The CDR3 has 18 residues. Written as DNA, the CDR3 is TGTGCCACCAGTGATTCCTCGAAAGCGGGAGTGTTTTACAATGAGCAGTTCTTC. Translation gives CATSDSSKAGVFYNEQFF.

The chain is built from TRBV12-5 and TRBJ1-1; D is unclear. From germline, CDR1 is LGHNT and CDR2 FRNRAP. V was pared by 0 bases and J by 5 bases, with 4 bases between. The CDR3 has 12 residues. The CDR3 DNA is TGTGCTAGTGGTTTGGTACGGACTGAAGCTTTCTTT. Translating it yields CASGLVRTEAFF.

This clone is classed as hyperexpanded. V and J are TRBV2 and TRBJ2-7; D gene ambiguous. The CDR3 runs 14 residues. The germline CDR1 and CDR2 sequences are SNHLY and FYNNEI. The V gene lost 6 bases and the J gene lost 2 bases, with 14 bases spanning the gap. CDR3 DNA: TGTGCCAGCAGCCGACAAACCACCCCCTACGAGCAGTACTTC. It codes for CASSRQTTPYEQYF.

This sequence joins TRBV11-2 and TRBJ2-7; 8 nucleotides align to TRBD1. The germline CDR1 and CDR2 sequences are SGHAT and FQNNGV. This CDR3 comprises 13 residues. The trim removed 3 bases at V and 5 bases at J, leaving 3 bases unmatched. CDR3 loop: CASSFGTGDEQYF. CDR3 in DNA: TGTGCCAGCAGCTTCGGGACAGGCGACGAGCAGTACTTC.

The chain has TRBV4-1 and TRBJ2-1; D uncertain. The CDR3 consists of 13 residues. Germline CDR1 reads MGHRA; CDR2 reads YSYEKL. Trimming cost V 6 bases and J 6 bases, with 12 bases left between them. The CDR3 DNA is TGCGCCAGCAGTCAGTACGGATTCAATGAGCAGTTCTTC. This sequence encodes CASSQYGFNEQFF.

The chain couples TRBV25-1 to TRBJ2-3; tentatively, D is TRBD1 (5 bases). The CDR3 contains 14 residues. Germline V gene sequence: CDR1 MGHDK, CDR2 SYGVNS. Deletions cut 5 bases from V and 1 base from J, with 10 bases between. The chain's CDR3 is CASSIGAGTDTQYF. CDR3 in DNA: TGTGCCAGCAGTATAGGGGCGGGCACAGATACGCAGTATTTT. The full variable domain, completed using reference TRBV25-1 and TRBJ2-3, is EADIYQTPRYLVIGTGKKITLECSQTMGHDKMYWYQQDPGMELHLIHYSYGVNSTEKGDLSSESTVSRIRTEHFPLTLESARPSHTSQYLCASSIGAGTDTQYFGPGTRLTVL.

The chain combines TRBV7-5 with TRBJ2-5; TRBD1 is the table's D call, not checked against the DNA. TRBV7-5 is labeled a pseudogene. This CDR3 region has 16 residues. CDR3 in DNA: TGTGTCAGAACCAATCCCCCAAGGGACAGCTCGAGGACCCAGTACTTC. This translates into CVRTNPPRDSSRTQYF.

For this clone: The junction differs from germline at one of its ends, possibly a read error. The gene calls are TRBV29-1 and TRBJ2-5; 11 nucleotides agree with TRBD1. Germline CDR1 is SQVTM and CDR2 is ANQGSEA. The CDR3 is 11 amino acids. The CDR3 DNA reads as TGCAGCTCCCGTCCTCCGGGACAGGGGGACTTC. Translated, it gives CSSRPPGQGDF.

This clone has only one observation. V is TRBV19 and J is TRBJ1-1, with D possibly TRBD1 on 6 matching bases. Germline V CDR1 and CDR2: LNHDA, SQIVND (reference sequence). CDR3 length: 11 residues. V was cut by 8 bases and J by 8 bases, with 12 bases left in between. CDR3 DNA: TGTGCCAGTGGGACCACAGGGGAAGCTTTCTTT. Protein product: CASGTTGEAFF.

The chain carries TRBV5-6 and TRBJ1-6; D remains ambiguous. Germline lookup yields CDR1 SGHDT and CDR2 YYEEEE. The CDR3 spans 16 residues. The V end was cut by 1 base, the J end by 2 bases, with 10 bases between. The CDR3 spells CASSLWQAPYNSPLHF. For the CDR3, the DNA is TGTGCCAGCAGCTTGTGGCAGGCTCCCTATAATTCACCCCTCCACTTT.

This chain connects TRBV6-5 to TRBJ2-3; D call uncertain. Germline CDR1 and CDR2: MNHEY and SVGAGI. This CDR3 has 13 residues. Trimming took off 0 bases at V and 5 bases at J, with 6 bases between the two ends. The CDR3 sequence: CASSYSGKDTQYF. Written as DNA, the CDR3 is TGTGCCAGCAGTTACTCGGGAAAAGATACGCAGTATTTT.

This clone was counted only a few times. The CDR3 region has the DNA TGTGCCAGCAGCGTGACGGGGTTGACGGAGACCCAGTACTTC. Encoded protein: CASSVTGLTETQYF. The chain recombines TRBV9 with TRBJ2-5, with a possible D match to TRBD2 (5 bases). The CDR3 sequence is 14 residues long. The germline V gene encodes CDR1 SGDLS and CDR2 YYNGEE. The V and J ends lost 2 bases and 5 bases respectively, with 13 bases between them.

The V and J genes are TRBV30 and TRBJ1-2; 7 bases line up with TRBD1. This CDR3 has 15 amino acids. J lost 6 bases, V lost 1 base, and 11 bases had no gene match. Germline-derived CDR1 and CDR2 are GTSNPN and SVGIG (reference sequence). CDR3 protein: CAWSDTGVIGDGYTF. The CDR3 DNA is TGTGCCTGGAGTGACACAGGGGTTATAGGTGATGGCTACACCTTC.

The J gene is TRBJ2-5, the V gene TRBV7-3, with TRBD2 matching 10 bases. Looked up from germline, CDR1 is SGHTA and CDR2 is FQGTGA. This CDR3 has 15 residues. V was pared by 5 bases and J by 5 bases, with 8 bases of the junction left unmatched. The CDR3 nucleotides read TGTGCCAGCAGCGCAAGCGGGGGGGCTGTCGAGACCCAGTACTTC. This codes for CASSASGGAVETQYF.